This T cell receptor beta chain comes out of a study of cytomegalovirus exposure and HLA in healthy donors. Study-wide results and caveats: In a later analysis, DRB1 alleles had the most associated TCRs; HLA-C alleles the fewest.

With V trimmed by 6 bases and J by 11 bases, 9 bases remained unmatched. Germline lookup yields CDR1 LGHNA and CDR2 YNFKEQ. The CDR3 sequence is 13 residues long. With regard to this clone: No antigen is known for it.

Both 60 Vbeta primers and 13 Jbeta primers went into the PCR. Clones were sequenced by immunoSEQ multiplex PCR, and TCRdb holds only the in-frame ones, with some missing. Recorded for this sample: under 150,000 clones. Sequenced input: PBMCs. V is TRBV4-2 and J is TRBJ1-5, with 8 bases that match TRBD1. This clonotype was obtained from a middle-aged woman in good health and CMV-seronegative. For the CDR3, the DNA is TGTGCCAGCAGGGGACAGGAGGGAGAGTCCCAGCATTTT. Translating it yields CASRGQEGESQHF.